The rows below give T cell receptor beta chains drawn from one sample of a study of shared T cell receptors in the human thymus. Data came from immunoSEQ multiplex PCR; TCRdb stores just in-frame clones and leaves some out. The data show over 350,000 clones, 95% seen once. The sample consisted of thymocytes. These receptors were taken from a human donor. The CDR3 runs from the conserved cysteine through the conserved F or W. Each record gives: clone size, J gene, V gene, D gene, CDR3 DNA, CDR3 protein. D genes are given only for firm matches. Size values are once, few and many counts, or a class for expanded clones, and some rows have none.

.	TRBJ1-4	TRBV7-8	.	TGTGCCAGCAGCTTAGGAACAGGGAGGGATGAAAAACTGTTTTTT	CASSLGTGRDEKLFF
.	TRBJ2-7	TRBV25-1	.	TGTGCCAGCAGTACGGTTCCCTACGAGCAGTACTTC	CASSTVPYEQYF
.	TRBJ1-1	TRBV5-1	.	TGCGCCAGCAGATCCCGCCCACCGGGCACTGAAGCTTTCTTT	CASRSRPPGTEAFF
.	TRBJ2-7	TRBV2	TRBD1	TGTGCCAGCAGTGAAGCGGTCAGGGGGCTCCTCTACGAGCAGTACTTC	CASSEAVRGLLYEQYF
.	TRBJ2-2	TRBV11-2	.	TGTGCCAGCAGCTTGGAGAGGGCGGAGGCCCTCCCGGGCGGGGAGCTGTTTTTT	CASSLERAEALPGGELFF
.	TRBJ2-3	TRBV14	TRBD2	TGTGCCAGCAGCCAAGGAAGAGCGGGGAGCACAGATACGCAGTATTTT	CASSQGRAGSTDTQYF
.	TRBJ2-7	TRBV10-3	.	TGTGCCATCAGTGAGGACCGCTACTCCTACGAGCAGTACTTC	CAISEDRYSYEQYF
.	TRBJ2-7	TRBV6-1	TRBD2	TGTGCCAGCAGTGGTAAGACTAGCGGGAGCTACGAGCAGTACTTC	CASSGKTSGSYEQYF
once	TRBJ1-5	TRBV2	.	TGTGCCAGCAGTGCAGGGTATGGCAATCAGCCCCAGCATTTT	CASSAGYGNQPQHF
.	TRBJ1-2	TRBV4-2	.	TGTGCCAGCAGCGGGGGTTTCACCCTTAACTATGGCTACACCTTC	CASSGGFTLNYGYTF
.	TRBJ2-7	TRBV19	.	TGTGCCAGTAGTCCCTCAGGGGCCGCCCAATCCTACGAGCAGTACTTC	CASSPSGAAQSYEQYF
.	TRBJ2-7	TRBV5-6	.	TGTGCCAGCAGCTTGGCCTTACGCTACTACGAGCAGTACTTC	CASSLALRYYEQYF
.	TRBJ1-5	TRBV10-3	.	TGTGCCATCAGTTTCGACAGCAATCAGCCCCAGCATTTT	CAISFDSNQPQHF
.	TRBJ2-3	TRBV11-2	.	TGTGCCAGCAGCCCCCAGGGGGGAGGTGGCACAGATACGCAGTATTTT	CASSPQGGGGTDTQYF
few	TRBJ2-7	TRBV7-2	TRBD2	TGTGCCAGCAGCCCACTGGGCGGGAGATTTTACGAGCAGTACTTC	CASSPLGGRFYEQYF
.	TRBJ2-1	TRBV10-1	TRBD1	TGCGCCAGCAGCGAGTACGGGACAGTCGGGGACAATGAGCAGTTCTTC	CASSEYGTVGDNEQFF
.	TRBJ1-1	TRBV15	TRBD1	TGTGCCACCAGCCCAGGGGGGCTCTGGCTTGAGGGCACTGAAGCTTTCTTT	CATSPGGLWLEGTEAFF
.	TRBJ1-5	TRBV4-2	.	TGTGCCAGCAGCCCAAGACAGGATAGCAATCAGCCCCAGCATTTT	CASSPRQDSNQPQHF
.	TRBJ2-7	TRBV11-2	.	TGTGCCAGCAGCCTGACTTCAACCCGAAACTACGAGCAGTACTTC	CASSLTSTRNYEQYF
.	TRBJ1-1	TRBV15	.	TGTGCCACCAGCAGAGAAGTCGGAGCGAACATTGAAGCTTTCTTT	CATSREVGANIEAFF
few	TRBJ1-1	TRBV12-5	.	TGTGCTAGTGGACCAAACTACACTGAAGCTTTCTTT	CASGPNYTEAFF
.	TRBJ2-7	TRBV5-6	.	TGTGCCAGCAGCTTGGACAGGGAAACAACCTGGTACTTC	CASSLDRETTWYF
few	TRBJ1-1	TRBV9	TRBD1	TGTGCCAGCAGCCCCCTAAGGACAGGGGAGAACACTGAAGCTTTCTTT	CASSPLRTGENTEAFF
.	TRBJ2-5	TRBV28	.	TGTGCCAGCAGTTTAGGCGAGACCCAGTACTTC	CASSLGETQYF
.	TRBJ2-2	TRBV7-7	TRBD2	TGTGCTAGCAGCCGGACTAGCGGGATAAACACCGGGGAGCTGTTTTTT	CASSRTSGINTGELFF
.	TRBJ2-1	TRBV14	TRBD2	TGTGCCAGCACACTCGAGACTAGCGGGACGAATGAGCAGTTCTTC	CASTLETSGTNEQFF
.	TRBJ2-7	TRBV27	.	TGTGCCAGCAGTTTGAACCGTGGTCGTAGCTCCTACGAGCAGTACTTC	CASSLNRGRSSYEQYF
.	TRBJ2-7	TRBV6-5	TRBD2	TGTGCCAGCAGGACTAGCGGGAGTACTTACGAGCAGTACTTC	CASRTSGSTYEQYF
.	TRBJ2-1	TRBV5-4	TRBD2	TGTGCCAGCAGCTCCGGACTAGCGGAATCCCCCGGCTACAATGAGCAGTTCTTC	CASSSGLAESPGYNEQFF
.	TRBJ1-5	TRBV28	TRBD1	TGTGCCAGCAGTTCCTGGACAGGGCCGAATAGCAATCAGCCCCAGCATTTT	CASSSWTGPNSNQPQHF
.	TRBJ2-1	TRBV19	TRBD2	TGTGCCAGTAGTCCGGGAGGGACAAGAGGGCCCAATGAGCAGTTCTTC	CASSPGGTRGPNEQFF
.	TRBJ2-2	TRBV19	TRBD1	TGTGCCAGTAGTATCCCACAGGGGGACCTCCCCGGCGGGGAGCTGTTTTTT	CASSIPQGDLPGGELFF
.	TRBJ1-2	TRBV28	TRBD1	TGTGCCAGCAGGATCTCCGGGACAGGGAACTATGGCTACACCTTC	CASRISGTGNYGYTF
once	TRBJ2-6	TRBV5-6	TRBD1	TGTGCCAGCAGCTTCCGACAGGGGTATGGAGCTGGGGCCAACGTCCTGACTTTC	CASSFRQGYGAGANVLTF
.	TRBJ2-3	TRBV5-4	.	TGTGCCAGCAGTGGGGAGGAGAGTCGGAAAGATACGCAGTATTTT	CASSGEESRKDTQYF
once	TRBJ1-3	TRBV29-1	.	TGCAGCGTTGCTCTAAGCGGTGGAAACACCATATATTTT	CSVALSGGNTIYF
.	TRBJ1-1	TRBV29-1	TRBD1	TGCAGCGACGCAGGGGGCGGCACTGAAGCTTTCTTT	CSDAGGGTEAFF
.	TRBJ1-2	TRBV7-9	.	TGTGCCAGCAGCTGCCACCGGGGCGACGATATTTATGGCTACACCTTC	CASSCHRGDDIYGYTF
.	TRBJ2-7	TRBV6-1	TRBD2	TGTGCCAGCAGCACACTAGCGGGAGGGACCGAGCAGTACTTC	CASSTLAGGTEQYF
.	TRBJ2-7	TRBV5-1	.	TGCGCCAGCAGCTTGGCCGAGCGCTACGAGCAGTACTTC	CASSLAERYEQYF
.	TRBJ1-3	TRBV6-5	TRBD1	TGTGCCAGCAGTTCAGGGGGCGACACCATATATTTT	CASSSGGDTIYF
once	TRBJ1-2	TRBV5-1	TRBD1	TGCGCCAGCAGCGGGGGGACAGGGCGTCCATACTATGGCTACACCTTC	CASSGGTGRPYYGYTF
.	TRBJ2-2	TRBV18	TRBD1	TGTGCCAGCTCACCAGACACAGGGGGCGCACGAACCGGGGAGCTGTTTTTT	CASSPDTGGARTGELFF
.	TRBJ2-1	TRBV7-9	TRBD2	TGTGCCAGCAGCTCTAGCGGGAAAATCCCCCAGTTACTCTACAATGAGCAGTTCTTC	CASSSSGKIPQLLYNEQFF
.	TRBJ1-2	TRBV29-1	.	TGCAGCGTTGATCTATTTCCAGGGCGGTATGGCTACACCTTC	CSVDLFPGRYGYTF
.	TRBJ2-1	TRBV28	.	TGTGCCAGCAGTTTAACAGCGTCTTCCTCCTACAATGAGCAGTTCTTC	CASSLTASSSYNEQFF